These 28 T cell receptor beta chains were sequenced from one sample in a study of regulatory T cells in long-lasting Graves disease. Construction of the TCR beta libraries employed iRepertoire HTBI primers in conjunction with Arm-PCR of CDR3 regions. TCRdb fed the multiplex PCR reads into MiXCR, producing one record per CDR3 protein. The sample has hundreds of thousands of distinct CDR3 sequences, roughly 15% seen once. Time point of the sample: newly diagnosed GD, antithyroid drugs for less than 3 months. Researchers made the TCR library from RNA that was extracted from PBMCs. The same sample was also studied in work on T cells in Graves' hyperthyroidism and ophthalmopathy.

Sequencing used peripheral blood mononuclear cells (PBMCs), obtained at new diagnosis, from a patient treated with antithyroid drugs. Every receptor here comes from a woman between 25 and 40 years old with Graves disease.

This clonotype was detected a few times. Here the CDR3 reads CASSLPGLAGDNEQFF. Written as DNA, the CDR3 is TGTGCCAGCAGCTTGCCGGGACTAGCGGGCGACAATGAGCAGTTCTTC. The gene calls are TRBV11-2 and TRBJ2-1; TRBD2 aligns across 12 bases. The CDR3 extends over 16 amino acids. The ends lost 3 bases at V and 5 bases at J; junction bases unmatched: 5. Germline loops: CDR1 SGHAT, CDR2 FQNNGV.

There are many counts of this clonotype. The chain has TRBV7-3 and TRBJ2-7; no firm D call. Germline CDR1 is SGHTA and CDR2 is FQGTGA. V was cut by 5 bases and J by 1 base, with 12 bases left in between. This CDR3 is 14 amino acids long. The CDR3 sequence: CASSPQPTSYEQYF. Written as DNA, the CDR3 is TGTGCCAGCAGCCCGCAACCGACGTCCTACGAGCAGTACTTC.

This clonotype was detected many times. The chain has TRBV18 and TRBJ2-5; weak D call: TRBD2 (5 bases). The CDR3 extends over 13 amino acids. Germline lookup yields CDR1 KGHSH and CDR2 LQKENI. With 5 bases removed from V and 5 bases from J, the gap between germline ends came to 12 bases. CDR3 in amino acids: CASSTRTWETQYF. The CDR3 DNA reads TGTGCCAGCTCAACAAGGACTTGGGAGACCCAGTACTTC.

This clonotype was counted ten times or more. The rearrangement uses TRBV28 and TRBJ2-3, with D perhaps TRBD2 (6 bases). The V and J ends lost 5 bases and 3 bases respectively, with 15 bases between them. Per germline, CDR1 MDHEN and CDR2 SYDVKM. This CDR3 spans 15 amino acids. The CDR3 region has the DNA TGTGCCAGCAGTCCCTCTGGTCTAGCGACAGATACGCAGTATTTT. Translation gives CASSPSGLATDTQYF.

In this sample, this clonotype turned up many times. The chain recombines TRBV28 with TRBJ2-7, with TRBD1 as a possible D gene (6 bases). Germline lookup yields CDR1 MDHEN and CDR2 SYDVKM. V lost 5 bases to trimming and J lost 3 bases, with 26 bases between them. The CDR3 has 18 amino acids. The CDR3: CASSTRTAVWSFLYEQYF. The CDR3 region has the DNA TGTGCCAGCAGTACCCGGACAGCGGTTTGGTCTTTCCTCTACGAGCAGTACTTC.

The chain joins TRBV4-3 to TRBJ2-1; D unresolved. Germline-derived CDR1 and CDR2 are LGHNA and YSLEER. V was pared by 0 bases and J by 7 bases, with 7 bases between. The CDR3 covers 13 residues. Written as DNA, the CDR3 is TGCGCCAGCAGCCAAGATATGGGAAATGAGCAGTTCTTC. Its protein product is CASSQDMGNEQFF.

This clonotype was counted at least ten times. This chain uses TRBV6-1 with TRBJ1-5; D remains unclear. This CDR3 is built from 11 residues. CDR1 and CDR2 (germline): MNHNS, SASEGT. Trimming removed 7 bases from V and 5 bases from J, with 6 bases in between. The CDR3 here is CASTIYQPQHF. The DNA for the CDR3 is TGTGCCAGCACCATATATCAGCCCCAGCATTTT.

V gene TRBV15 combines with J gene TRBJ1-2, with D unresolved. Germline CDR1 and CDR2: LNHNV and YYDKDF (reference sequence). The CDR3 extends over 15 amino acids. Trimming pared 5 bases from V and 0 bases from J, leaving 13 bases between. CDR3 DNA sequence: TGTGCCACCAGCCAGTCAATCGGGGCTAACTATGGCTACACCTTC. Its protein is CATSQSIGANYGYTF.

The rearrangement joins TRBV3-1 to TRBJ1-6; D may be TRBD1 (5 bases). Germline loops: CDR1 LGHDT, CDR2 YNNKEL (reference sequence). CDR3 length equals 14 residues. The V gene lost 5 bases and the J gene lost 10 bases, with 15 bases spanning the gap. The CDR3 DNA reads TGTGCCAGCAGCTACGCGGGGGTGAACTCACCCCTCCACTTT. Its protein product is CASSYAGVNSPLHF.

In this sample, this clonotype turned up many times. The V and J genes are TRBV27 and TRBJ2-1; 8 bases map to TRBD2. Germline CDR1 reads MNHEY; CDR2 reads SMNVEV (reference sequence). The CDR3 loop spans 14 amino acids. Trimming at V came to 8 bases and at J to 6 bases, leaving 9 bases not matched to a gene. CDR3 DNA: TGTGCCAGCTCTTCACTCGGGGGGGGCAATGAGCAGTTCTTC. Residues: CASSSLGGGNEQFF.

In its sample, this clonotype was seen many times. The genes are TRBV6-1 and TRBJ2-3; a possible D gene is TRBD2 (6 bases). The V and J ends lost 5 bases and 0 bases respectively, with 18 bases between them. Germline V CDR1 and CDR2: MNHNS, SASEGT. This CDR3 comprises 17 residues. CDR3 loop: CASSPLPGAPSTDTQYF. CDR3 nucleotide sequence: TGTGCCAGCAGTCCCCTCCCGGGAGCGCCTAGCACAGATACGCAGTATTTT.

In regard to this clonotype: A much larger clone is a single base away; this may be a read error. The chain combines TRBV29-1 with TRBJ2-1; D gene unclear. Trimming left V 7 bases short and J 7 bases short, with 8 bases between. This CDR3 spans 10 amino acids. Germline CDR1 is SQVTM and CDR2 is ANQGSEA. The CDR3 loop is CSAIANEQFF. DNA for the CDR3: TGCAGCGCTATTGCAAATGAGCAGTTCTTC.

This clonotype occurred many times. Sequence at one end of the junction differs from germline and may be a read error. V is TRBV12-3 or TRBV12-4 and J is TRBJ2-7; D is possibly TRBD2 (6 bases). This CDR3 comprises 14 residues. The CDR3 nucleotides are TGTGCCAGCAGCTTAGGCCCCGCGGGATACGAGCAGTACTTC. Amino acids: CASSLGPAGYEQYF.

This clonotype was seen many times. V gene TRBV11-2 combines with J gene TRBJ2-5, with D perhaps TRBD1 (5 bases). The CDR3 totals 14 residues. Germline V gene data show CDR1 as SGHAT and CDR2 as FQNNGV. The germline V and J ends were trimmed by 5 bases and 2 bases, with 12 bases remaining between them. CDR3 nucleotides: TGTGCCAGCAGCGTCCGACAGCTTCAAGAGACCCAGTACTTC. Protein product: CASSVRQLQETQYF. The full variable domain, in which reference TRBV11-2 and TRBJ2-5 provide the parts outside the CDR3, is EAGVAQSPRYKIIEKRQSVAFWCNPISGHATLYWYQQILGQGPKLLIQFQNNGVVDDSQLPKDRFSAERLKGVDSTLKIQPAKLEDSAVYLCASSVRQLQETQYFGPGTRLLVL.

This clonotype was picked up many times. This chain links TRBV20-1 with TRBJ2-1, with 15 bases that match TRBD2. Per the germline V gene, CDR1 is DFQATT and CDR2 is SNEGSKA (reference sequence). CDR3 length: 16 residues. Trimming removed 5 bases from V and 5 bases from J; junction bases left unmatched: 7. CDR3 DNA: TGCAGTGCTGTAACCTGGACTAGCGGGGGGGACAATGAGCAGTTCTTC. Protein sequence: CSAVTWTSGGDNEQFF.

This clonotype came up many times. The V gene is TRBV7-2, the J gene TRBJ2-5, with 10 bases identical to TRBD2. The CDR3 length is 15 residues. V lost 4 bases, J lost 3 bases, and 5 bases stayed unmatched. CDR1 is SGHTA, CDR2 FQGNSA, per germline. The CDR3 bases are TGTGCCAGCAGCTCACAACTAGCGGGAAAAGAGACCCAGTACTTC. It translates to CASSSQLAGKETQYF. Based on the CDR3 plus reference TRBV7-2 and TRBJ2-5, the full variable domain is GAGVSQSPSNKVTEKGKDVELRCDPISGHTALYWYRQSLGQGLEFLIYFQGNSAPDKSGLPSDRFSAERTGGSVSTLTIQRTQQEDSAVYLCASSSQLAGKETQYFGPGTRLLVL.

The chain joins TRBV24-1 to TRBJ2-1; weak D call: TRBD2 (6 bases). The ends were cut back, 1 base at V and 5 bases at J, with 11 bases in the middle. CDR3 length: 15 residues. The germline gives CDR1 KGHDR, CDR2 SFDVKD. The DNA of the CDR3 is TGTGCCACCAGTGATTTCGGCGGGATCAACAATGAGCAGTTCTTC. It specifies CATSDFGGINNEQFF.

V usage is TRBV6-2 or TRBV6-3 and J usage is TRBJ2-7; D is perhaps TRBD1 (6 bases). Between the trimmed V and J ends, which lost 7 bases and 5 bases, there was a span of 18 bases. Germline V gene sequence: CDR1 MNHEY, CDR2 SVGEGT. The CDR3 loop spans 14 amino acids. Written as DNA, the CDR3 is TGTGCCAGCAACGGACAGAAGGGCCGTAACGAGCAGTACTTC. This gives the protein CASNGQKGRNEQYF.

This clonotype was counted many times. Here the CDR3 reads CASSLWGQGGTEAFF. For the CDR3, the DNA is TGTGCCAGCAGTTTATGGGGACAGGGTGGCACTGAAGCTTTCTTT. The gene calls are TRBV28 and TRBJ1-1, with 9 bases lining up with TRBD1. Germline V gene data show CDR1 as MDHEN and CDR2 as SYDVKM. Losses at the gene ends were 0 bases for V and 4 bases for J; bases not matched to a gene: 3. This CDR3 region has 15 residues. Looking up the rest from reference TRBV28 and TRBJ1-1 gives the full variable domain: DVKVTQSSRYLVKRTGEKVFLECVQDMDHENMFWYRQDPGLGLRLIYFSYDVKMKEKGDIPEGYSVSREKKERFSLILESASTNQTSMYLCASSLWGQGGTEAFFGQGTRLTVV.

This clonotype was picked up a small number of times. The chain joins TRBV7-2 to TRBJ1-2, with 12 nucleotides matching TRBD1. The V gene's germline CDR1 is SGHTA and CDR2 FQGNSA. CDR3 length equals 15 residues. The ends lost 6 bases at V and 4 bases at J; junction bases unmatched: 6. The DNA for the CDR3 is TGTGCCAGCAGACTTGGGACAGGGGGCGGCTATGGCTACACCTTC. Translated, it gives CASRLGTGGGYGYTF.

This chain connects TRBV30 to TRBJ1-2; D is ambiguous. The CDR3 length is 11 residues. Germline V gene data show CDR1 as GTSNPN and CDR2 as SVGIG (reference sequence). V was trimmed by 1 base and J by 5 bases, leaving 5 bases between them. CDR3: CAWSATYGYTF. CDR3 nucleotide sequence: TGTGCCTGGAGTGCGACATATGGCTACACCTTC. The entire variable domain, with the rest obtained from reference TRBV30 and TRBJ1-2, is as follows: SQTIHQWPATLVQPVGSPLSLECTVEGTSNPNLYWYRQAAGRGLQLLFYSVGIGQISSEVPQNLSASRPQDRQFILSSKKLLLSDSGFYLCAWSATYGYTFGSGTRLTVV.

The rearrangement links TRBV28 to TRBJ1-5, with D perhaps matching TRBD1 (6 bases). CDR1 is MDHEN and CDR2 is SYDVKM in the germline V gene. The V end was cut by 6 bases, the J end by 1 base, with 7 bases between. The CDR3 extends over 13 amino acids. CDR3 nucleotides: TGTGCCAGCAGAGGGGGGAGCAATCAGCCCCAGCATTTT. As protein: CASRGGSNQPQHF.

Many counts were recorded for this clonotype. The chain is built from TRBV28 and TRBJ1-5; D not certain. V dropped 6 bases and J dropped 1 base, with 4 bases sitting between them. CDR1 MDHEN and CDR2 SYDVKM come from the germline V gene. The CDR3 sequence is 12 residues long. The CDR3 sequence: CASRKSNQPQHF. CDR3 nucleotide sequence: TGTGCCAGCAGAAAAAGCAATCAGCCCCAGCATTTT.

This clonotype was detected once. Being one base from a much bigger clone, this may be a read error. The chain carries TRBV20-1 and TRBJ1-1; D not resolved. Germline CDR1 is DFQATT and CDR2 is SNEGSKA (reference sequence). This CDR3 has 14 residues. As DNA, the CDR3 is TGCAGTGCTAGAGATCTCTTTGGGGAGGCTGAAGCTTACTTT. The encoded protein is CSARDLFGEAEAYF.

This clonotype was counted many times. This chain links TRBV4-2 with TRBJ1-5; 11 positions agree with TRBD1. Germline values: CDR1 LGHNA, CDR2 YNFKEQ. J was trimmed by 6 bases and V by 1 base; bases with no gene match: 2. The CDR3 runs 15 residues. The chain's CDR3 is CASSQAGTGGQPQHF. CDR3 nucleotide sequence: TGTGCCAGCAGCCAAGCCGGGACAGGGGGTCAGCCCCAGCATTTT.

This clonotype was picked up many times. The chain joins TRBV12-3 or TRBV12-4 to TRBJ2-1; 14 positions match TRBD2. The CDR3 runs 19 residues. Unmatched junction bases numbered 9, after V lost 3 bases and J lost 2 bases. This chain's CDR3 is CASSFLGTSGSQPYNEQFF. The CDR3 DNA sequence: TGTGCCAGCAGTTTCCTCGGGACTAGCGGGAGCCAGCCCTACAATGAGCAGTTCTTC.

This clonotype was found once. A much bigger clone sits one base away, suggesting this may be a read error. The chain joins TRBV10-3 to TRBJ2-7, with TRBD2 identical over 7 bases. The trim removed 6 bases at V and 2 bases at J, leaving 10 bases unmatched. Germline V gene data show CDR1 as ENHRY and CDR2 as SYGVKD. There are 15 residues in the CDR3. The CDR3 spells CAISSVAGVTYEQYF. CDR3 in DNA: TGTGCCATCAGCTCTGTGGCGGGAGTTACCTACGAGCAGTACTTC.

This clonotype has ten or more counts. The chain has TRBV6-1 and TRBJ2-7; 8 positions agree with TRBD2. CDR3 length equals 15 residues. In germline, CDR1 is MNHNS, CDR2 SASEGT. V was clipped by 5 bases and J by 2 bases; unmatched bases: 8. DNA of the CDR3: TGTGCCAGCAGTATAAGCGGGAGTGGGACCTACGAGCAGTACTTC. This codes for CASSISGSGTYEQYF.